The T cell receptor (beta chain) described here comes from a study of Ad26.COV2.S vaccination and SARS-CoV-2 variants. Study in general: Intramuscular Ad26.COV2.S at 5x10^10 or 1x10^11 viral particles.

About this clone itself: What it recognizes is unknown.

Germline lookup yields CDR1 MNHNY and CDR2 SVGAGI (reference sequence). There are 15 residues in the CDR3. With 6 bases clipped from V and 3 bases from J, the junction kept 7 bases outside the gene matches. Findings and caveats of the study: Substantial response breadth was reportedly seen for spike-specific CD8+ and CD4+ T cells after vaccination. Non-spike TCR breadth showed similarity between vaccine and placebo recipients.

Treatment described: over 15 received Ad26.COV2.S at low or high dose, single or two shots; 5 received placebo; per-sample allocation not given. It was on day 63 after the first vaccine or placebo injection that samples were taken. Sequenced by immunoSEQ multiplex PCR; TCRdb stores in-frame clones only, minus some. The sample shows some 320,000 clones, roughly 86% of them seen only once. This specimen was peripheral blood, taken in a trial of Ad26.COV2.S vaccine versus placebo. The rearrangement uses TRBV6-6 and TRBJ2-1; 8 bases align to TRBD2. The receptor comes from a person aged 18 to 59 who received the Ad26.COV2.S COVID-19 vaccine or a placebo. DNA of the CDR3: TGTGCCAGCAGCAAAGCGGGGGAATACTACAATGAGCAGTTCTTC. Translation gives CASSKAGEYYNEQFF.